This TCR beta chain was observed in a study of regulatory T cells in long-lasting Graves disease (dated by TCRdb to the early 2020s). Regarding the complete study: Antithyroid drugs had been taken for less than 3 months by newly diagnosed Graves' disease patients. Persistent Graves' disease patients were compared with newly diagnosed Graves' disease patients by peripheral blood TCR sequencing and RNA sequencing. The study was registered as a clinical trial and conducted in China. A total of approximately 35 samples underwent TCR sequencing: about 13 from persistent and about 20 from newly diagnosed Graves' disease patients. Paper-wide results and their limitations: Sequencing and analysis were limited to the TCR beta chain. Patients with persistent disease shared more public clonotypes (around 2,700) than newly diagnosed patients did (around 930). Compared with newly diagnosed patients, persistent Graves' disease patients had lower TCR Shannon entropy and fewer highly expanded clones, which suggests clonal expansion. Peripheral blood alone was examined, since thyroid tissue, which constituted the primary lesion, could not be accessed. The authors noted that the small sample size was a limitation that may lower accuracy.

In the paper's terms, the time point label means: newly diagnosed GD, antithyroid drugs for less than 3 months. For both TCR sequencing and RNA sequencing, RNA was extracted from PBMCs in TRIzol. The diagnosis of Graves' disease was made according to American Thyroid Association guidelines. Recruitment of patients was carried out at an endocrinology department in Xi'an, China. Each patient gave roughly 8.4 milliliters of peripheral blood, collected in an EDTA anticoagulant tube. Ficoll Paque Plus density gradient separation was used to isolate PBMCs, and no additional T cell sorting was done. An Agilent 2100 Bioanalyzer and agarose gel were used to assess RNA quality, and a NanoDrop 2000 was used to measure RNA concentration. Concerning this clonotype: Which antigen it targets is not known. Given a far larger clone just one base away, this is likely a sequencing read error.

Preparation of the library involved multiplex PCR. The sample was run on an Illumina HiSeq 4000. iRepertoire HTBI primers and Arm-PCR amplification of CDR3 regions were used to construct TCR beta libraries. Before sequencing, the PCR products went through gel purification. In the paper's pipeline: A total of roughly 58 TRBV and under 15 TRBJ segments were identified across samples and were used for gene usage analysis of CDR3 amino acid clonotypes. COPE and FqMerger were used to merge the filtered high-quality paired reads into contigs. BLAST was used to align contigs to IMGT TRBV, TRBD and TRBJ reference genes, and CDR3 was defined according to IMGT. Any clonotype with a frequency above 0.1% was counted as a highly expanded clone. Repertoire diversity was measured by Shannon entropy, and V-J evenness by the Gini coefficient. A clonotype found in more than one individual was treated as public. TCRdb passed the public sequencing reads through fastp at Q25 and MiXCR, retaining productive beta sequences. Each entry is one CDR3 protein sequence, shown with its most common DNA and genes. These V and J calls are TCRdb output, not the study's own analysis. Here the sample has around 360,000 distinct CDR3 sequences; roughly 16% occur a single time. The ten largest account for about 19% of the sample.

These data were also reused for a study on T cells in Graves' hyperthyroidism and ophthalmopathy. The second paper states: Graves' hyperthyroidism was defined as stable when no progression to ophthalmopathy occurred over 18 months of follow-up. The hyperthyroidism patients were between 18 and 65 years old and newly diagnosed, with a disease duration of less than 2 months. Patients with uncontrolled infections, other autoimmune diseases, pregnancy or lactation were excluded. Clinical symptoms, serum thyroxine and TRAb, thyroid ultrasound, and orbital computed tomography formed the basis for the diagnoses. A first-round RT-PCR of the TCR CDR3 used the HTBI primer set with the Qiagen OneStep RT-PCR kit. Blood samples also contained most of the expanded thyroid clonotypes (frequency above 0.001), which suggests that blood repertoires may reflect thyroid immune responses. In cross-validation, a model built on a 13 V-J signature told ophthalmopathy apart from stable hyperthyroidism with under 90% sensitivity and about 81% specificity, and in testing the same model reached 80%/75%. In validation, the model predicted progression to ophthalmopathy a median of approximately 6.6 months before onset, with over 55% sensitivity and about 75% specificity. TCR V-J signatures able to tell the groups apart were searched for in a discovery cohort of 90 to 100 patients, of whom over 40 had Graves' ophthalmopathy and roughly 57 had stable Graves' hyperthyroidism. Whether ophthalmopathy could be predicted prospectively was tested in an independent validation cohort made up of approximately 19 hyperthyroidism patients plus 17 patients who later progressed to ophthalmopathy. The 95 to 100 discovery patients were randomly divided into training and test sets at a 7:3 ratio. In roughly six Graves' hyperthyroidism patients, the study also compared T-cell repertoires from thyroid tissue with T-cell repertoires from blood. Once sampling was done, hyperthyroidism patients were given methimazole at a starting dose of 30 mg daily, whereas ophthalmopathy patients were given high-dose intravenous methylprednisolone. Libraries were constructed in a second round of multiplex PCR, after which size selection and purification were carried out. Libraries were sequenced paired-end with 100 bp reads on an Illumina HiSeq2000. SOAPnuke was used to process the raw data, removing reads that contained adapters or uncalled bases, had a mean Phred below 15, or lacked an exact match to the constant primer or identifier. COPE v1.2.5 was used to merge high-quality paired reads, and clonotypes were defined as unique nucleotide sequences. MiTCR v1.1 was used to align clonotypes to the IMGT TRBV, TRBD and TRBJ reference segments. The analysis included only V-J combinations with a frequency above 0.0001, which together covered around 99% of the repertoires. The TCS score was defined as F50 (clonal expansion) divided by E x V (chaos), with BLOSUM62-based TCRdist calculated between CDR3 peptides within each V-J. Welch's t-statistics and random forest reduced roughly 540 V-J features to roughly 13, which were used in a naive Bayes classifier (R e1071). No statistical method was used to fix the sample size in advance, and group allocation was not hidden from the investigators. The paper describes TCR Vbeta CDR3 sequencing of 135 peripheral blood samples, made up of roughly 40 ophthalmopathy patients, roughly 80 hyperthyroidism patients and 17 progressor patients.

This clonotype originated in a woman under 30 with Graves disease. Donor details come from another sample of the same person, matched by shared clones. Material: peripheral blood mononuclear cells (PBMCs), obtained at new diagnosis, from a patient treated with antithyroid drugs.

The CDR3 corresponds to CASRNWGQGGIEAQYF. The nucleotide sequence reads TGTGCCAGCAGGAACTGGGGGCAGGGTGGTATAGAGGCCCAGTACTTC. This receptor chain uses TRBV7-8 and TRBJ2-3; the D gene is possibly TRBD1, with 6 bases matching. The closer fit of TRBJ2-5 to the DNA end suggests the J call may be wrong. The CDR3 contains 16 residues, cysteine and phenylalanine counted. The read is trimmed to its CDR3 DNA, 48 bases read in frame from base 1. Reading the germline V gene gives CDR1 SGHVS and CDR2 FQNEAQ.